This T cell receptor beta chain was found in a study of blood T cell repertoires in COVID-19. Per the germline V gene, CDR1 is SGHDT and CDR2 is YYEEEE. V was pared by 3 bases and J by 5 bases, with 8 bases of the junction left unmatched. The CDR3 spans 16 residues. Per the original methods: Amplifying reference gene primers gave estimates of nucleated cell counts. Method: immunoSEQ multiplex PCR; TCRdb's copy keeps in-frame clones and lacks some. V, J and clone size are those of that table, while D and trimming were read from the DNA. The table shows about 120,000 clones, with around 89% occurring only once.

Material: peripheral blood. V and J are TRBV5-6 and TRBJ2-1; 10 bases agree with TRBD2. The TCR sequence derives from a man aged 50-59 years with acute or convalescent COVID-19. This CDR3 reads CASSSLLAGPDNEQFF. The CDR3 coding sequence is TGTGCCAGCAGCTCGTTACTAGCGGGACCTGACAATGAGCAGTTCTTC.